This T cell receptor (beta chain) was sequenced in a study of vaccination and CD4 T cells after COVID-19. In the study overall: Samples taken post-COVID came a median about 100 days after diagnosis, ranging from 35 to 161.

As for treatment: approximately 9-day PBMC culture with coronavirus spike peptide pools or control peptides (ViraFEST assay). Culture of 2 million to 2.5 million PBMCs per well took place with around 10 IU/ml IL-2 and 8 to 10 ug/ml peptide pools. Of note for this clonotype: Its antigen is still unknown.

Sequencing of cultured CD4+ T cell DNA used the Oncomine TCR Beta short-read assay. Investigators obtained genomic DNA by extraction from cultured CD4+ T cells. MiXCR, applied by TCRdb to the PCR reads, yields one record per CDR3 protein. Of roughly 18,000 distinct CDR3 sequences listed, approximately 40% were seen once; the top ten hold about 14%. CDR1 MNHEY and CDR2 SMNVEV come from the germline V gene (reference sequence). The CDR3 sequence is 17 residues long. V was clipped by 2 bases and J by 0 bases; unmatched bases: 6. The source material was CD4+ T cells from blood, cultured in vitro. The rearrangement uses TRBV27 and TRBJ2-7; 11 bases line up with TRBD2. This clonotype was sampled from a human donor who had recovered from COVID-19. The CDR3 DNA sequence: TGTGCCAGCAGTTTAACCTTTACTAGCGGGAGCTCCTACGAGCAGTACTTC. Its translation: CASSLTFTSGSSYEQYF.